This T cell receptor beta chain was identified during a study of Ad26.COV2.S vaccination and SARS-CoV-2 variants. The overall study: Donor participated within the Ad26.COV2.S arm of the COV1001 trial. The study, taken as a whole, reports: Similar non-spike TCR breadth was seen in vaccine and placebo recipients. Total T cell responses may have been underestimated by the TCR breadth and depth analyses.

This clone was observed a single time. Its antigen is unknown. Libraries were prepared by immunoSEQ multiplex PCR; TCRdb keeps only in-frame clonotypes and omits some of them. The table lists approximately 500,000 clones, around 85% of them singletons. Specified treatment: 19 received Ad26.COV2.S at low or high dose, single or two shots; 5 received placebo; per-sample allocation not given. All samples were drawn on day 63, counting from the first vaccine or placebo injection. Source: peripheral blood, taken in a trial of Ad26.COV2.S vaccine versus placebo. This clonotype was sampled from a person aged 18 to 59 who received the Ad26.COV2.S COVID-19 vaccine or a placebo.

CDR3 bases: TGCGCCAGCAGCCATCAAGTGGGCCGGGACAGCAATGAAAAACTGTTTTTT. Protein sequence: CASSHQVGRDSNEKLFF. The rearrangement uses TRBV4-1 and TRBJ1-4; 7 nucleotides align to TRBD1. Germline CDR1 and CDR2: MGHRA and YSYEKL. The CDR3 runs to 17 residues. V trimming: 3 bases; J trimming: 5 bases; junction bases outside the gene matches: 12.